Sequencing of this T cell receptor (beta chain) was carried out in a study of OX40 agonist ivuxolimab in advanced cancers. Method: immunoSEQ multiplex PCR; TCRdb's copy keeps in-frame clones and lacks some. The sample holds roughly 100,000 clones, roughly nine tenths seen once. Peripheral blood came from all dose cohorts at three timepoints. The germline CDR1 and CDR2 sequences are SQVTM and ANQGSEA. The CDR3 covers 12 residues. Trimming left V 4 bases short and J 2 bases short, with 9 bases between. This TCR was recovered from an adult with an advanced solid tumor such as melanoma, head and neck, liver or kidney cancer. This chain connects TRBV29-1 to TRBJ2-7, with no clear D. The sequencing here drew on CD4+ or CD8+ T cells sorted from blood, taken in a trial of the OX40 agonist ivuxolimab. The CDR3 loop is CSVVERAYEQYF. CDR3 DNA: TGCAGCGTTGTAGAAAGGGCCTACGAGCAGTACTTC.